This T cell receptor beta chain was recorded in a study of CD8+ T cells in alopecia areata. General observations from the study: Scalp clonality, together with expanded CD8+ clones among the top 100, fell significantly with tofacitinib. Tofacitinib did not eliminate many expanded lesional clones from scalp or blood. Affected lesional scalp, above all in alopecia totalis/universalis, was more clonal than normal scalp.

Treatment: oral pan-JAK inhibitor, 5-10 mg twice daily. V was cut by 7 bases and J by 11 bases, with 12 bases left in between. CDR1 LNHDA and CDR2 SQIVND come from the germline V gene (reference sequence). The CDR3 has 11 residues. Regarding this clone: The antigen is unknown.

The authors extracted RNA and reverse transcribed it into cDNA as the sequencing template. Assay used: immunoSEQ multiplex PCR; TCRdb lists only in-frame clones, some missing. The sample gives more than 150,000 clones, roughly three fifths of which show up once; roughly 12% is in the top ten. The sample consisted of CD8+ T cells sorted from blood, taken at week 24, from a patient treated with tofacitinib. The chain links TRBV19 to TRBJ1-5; D is uncertain. The clonotype was recovered from a human donor with alopecia areata. The CDR3: CASKFGRSQHF. The CDR3 coding sequence is TGTGCCAGTAAATTCGGACGGTCCCAGCATTTT.